Shown below are 26 T cell receptor beta chains from a single sample sequenced in a study of T cell changes during pregnancy in multiple sclerosis. Profiling relied on immunoSEQ multiplex PCR, and the TCRdb table lists in-frame clones only, not all of them. This sample has tens of thousands of clones, with more than 80% found just once. The source was peripheral blood, collected in the second trimester of pregnancy. These receptor sequences come from a female donor with multiple sclerosis, enrolled in a pregnancy study.

This rearrangement joins TRBV10-3 to TRBJ2-3, with TRBD1 identical over 7 bases. CDR1 ENHRY and CDR2 SYGVKD come from the germline V gene. The V segment lost 8 bases and the J segment 5 bases; nucleotides outside the gene matches: 13. There are 15 residues in the CDR3. CDR3 region: CAISRGTEREDTQYF. The CDR3 DNA follows: TGTGCCATCTCCCGAGGGACAGAAAGAGAAGATACGCAGTATTTT.

V and J are TRBV19 and TRBJ1-3; D perhaps matches TRBD1 (5 bases). Trimming cost V 3 bases and J 2 bases, with 8 bases left between them. Per the germline V gene, CDR1 is LNHDA and CDR2 is SQIVND (reference sequence). The CDR3 is 14 amino acids. The CDR3 region is CASSIGGAGNTIYF. The CDR3 DNA sequence: TGTGCCAGTAGTATCGGAGGGGCTGGAAACACCATATATTTT.

This chain connects TRBV7-2 to TRBJ2-5; D unclear. V lost 4 bases and J lost 3, with 3 bases in between. Germline values: CDR1 SGHTA, CDR2 FQGNSA. The CDR3 is 11 amino acids. DNA for the CDR3: TGTGCCAGCAGCTCCAAAGAGACCCAGTACTTC. The encoded protein is CASSSKETQYF.

The V and J genes are TRBV10-1 and TRBJ2-6, with a weak D call TRBD1 (6 bases). The V gene lost 7 bases and the J gene lost 0 bases, with 28 bases spanning the gap. This CDR3 region has 21 residues. CDR1 and CDR2 (germline): WNHNN, SYGVQD (reference sequence). The CDR3 bases are TGCGCCAGCAATACCCCTGGGCCGGGACACCAGAATCACTCTGGGGCCAACGTCCTGACTTTC. Its protein is CASNTPGPGHQNHSGANVLTF.

J is TRBJ1-2 and V is TRBV4-3; 7 bases align to TRBD1. The V segment lost 1 base and the J segment 4 bases; nucleotides outside the gene matches: 21. The CDR3 is made up of 20 amino acids. Germline V gives CDR1 LGHNA, CDR2 YSLEER. DNA of the CDR3: TGCGCCAGCAGCCAAGGTCTAGATCAGGGGGAACTATTGAGAAGCTATGGCTACACCTTC. Translating it yields CASSQGLDQGELLRSYGYTF.

The V call is TRBV9, the J call TRBJ1-6; possibly TRBD1 for D (6 bases). Germline CDR1 and CDR2: SGDLS and YYNGEE. The CDR3 is made up of 16 amino acids. The V end was cut by 4 bases, the J end by 6 bases, with 17 bases between. In DNA, the CDR3 is TGTGCCAGCAGCTTAAATTCAGGGGCGGGTAATTCACCCCTCCACTTT. Residues: CASSLNSGAGNSPLHF.

The V call is TRBV7-9, the J call TRBJ1-1; tentatively, D is TRBD1 (6 bases). V dropped 2 bases and J dropped 1 base, with 14 bases sitting between them. CDR3 length equals 16 residues. CDR1 and CDR2 (germline): SEHNR, FQNEAQ (reference sequence). CDR3 sequence: CASSLRQGPTNTEAFF. CDR3 coding DNA: TGTGCCAGCAGCTTACGCCAGGGGCCGACGAACACTGAAGCTTTCTTT.

The CDR3 region has the DNA TGTGCCAGTACCAAGGGGGTTGCGGGTTCCTACGAGCAGTACTTC. Residues: CASTKGVAGSYEQYF. J is TRBJ2-7 and V is TRBV19; possibly TRBD1 for D (6 bases). This CDR3 is built from 15 residues. Trimming removed 7 bases from V and 1 base from J, with 17 bases in between. Germline V lookup: CDR1 LNHDA, CDR2 SQIVND (reference sequence). Full variable domain (outside the CDR3, taken from reference TRBV19 and TRBJ2-7): DGGITQSPKYLFRKEGQNVTLSCEQNLNHDAMYWYRQDPGQGLRLIYYSQIVNDFQKGDIAEGYSVSREKKESFPLTVTSAQKNPTAFYLCASTKGVAGSYEQYFGPGTRLTVT.

The V gene is TRBV10-3, the J gene TRBJ1-1, with D tentatively TRBD1 (6 bases). V dropped 6 bases and J dropped 1 base, with 12 bases sitting between them. Germline CDR1 reads ENHRY; CDR2 reads SYGVKD. This CDR3 spans 14 amino acids. The CDR3 sequence: CAISRGASNTEAFF. In nucleotides, the CDR3 is TGTGCCATCAGCAGGGGCGCCTCGAACACTGAAGCTTTCTTT.

The sample holds one count of this clone. The rearrangement links TRBV5-4 to TRBJ2-1; 7 bases line up with TRBD2. The CDR3 sequence is 15 residues long. Germline V gene data show CDR1 as SGHNT and CDR2 as YYREEE (reference sequence). V lost 4 bases and J lost 5; bases outside the gene matches: 9. CDR3 region: CASSLDPGGDNEQFF. For the CDR3, the DNA is TGTGCCAGCAGCCTGGATCCGGGGGGAGACAATGAGCAGTTCTTC.

The rearrangement links TRBV18 to TRBJ2-6; possibly TRBD1 for D (6 bases). The CDR3 covers 16 residues. Germline CDR1 reads KGHSH; CDR2 reads LQKENI. Between the trimmed V and J ends, which lost 3 bases and 1 base, there was a span of 10 bases. Here the CDR3 DNA reads TGTGCCAGCTCACCGGGACAAAGATCTGGGGCCAACGTCCTGACTTTC. Translated: CASSPGQRSGANVLTF. Based on the CDR3 plus reference TRBV18 and TRBJ2-6, the full variable domain is NAGVMQNPRHLVRRRGQEARLRCSPMKGHSHVYWYRQLPEEGLKFMVYLQKENIIDESGMPKERFSAEFPKEGPSILRIQQVVRGDSAAYFCASSPGQRSGANVLTFGAGSRLTVL.

The CDR3 sequence: CASTSGTGGAMTNLGYTF. The CDR3 DNA is TGCGCCAGCACCTCCGGGACAGGGGGCGCGATGACGAATCTCGGCTACACCTTC. This chain uses TRBV4-1 with TRBJ1-2, with 12 bases that match TRBD1. Germline CDR1 MGHRA, CDR2 YSYEKL. V was clipped by 7 bases and J by 8 bases; unmatched bases: 20. The CDR3 sequence is 18 residues long.

The rearrangement joins TRBV5-4 to TRBJ2-4, with 10 bases aligning to TRBD1. This CDR3 is built from 14 residues. The trim removed 4 bases at V and 8 bases at J, leaving 6 bases unmatched. Germline V gene lookup returns CDR1 SGHNT and CDR2 YYREEE (reference sequence). The CDR3 sequence is CASSGRTGGDIQYF. DNA of the CDR3: TGTGCCAGCAGCGGCAGGACAGGGGGAGACATTCAGTACTTC.

The rearrangement uses TRBV27 and TRBJ1-2; D might be TRBD1 (6 bases). CDR1 is MNHEY and CDR2 is SMNVEV in the germline V gene (reference sequence). The V end was cut by 6 bases, the J end by 7 bases, with 15 bases between. This CDR3 comprises 13 residues. The CDR3 bases are TGTGCCAGCAGGCAACAGGGTTGGGTTGGCTACACCTTC. Residues: CASRQQGWVGYTF.

The V call is TRBV27, the J call TRBJ2-7, with 8 nucleotides matching TRBD1. Germline CDR1 and CDR2: MNHEY and SMNVEV (reference sequence). J gave up 2 bases and V 7 bases, and 1 base lay outside the gene matches. The CDR3 has 12 residues. CDR3 nucleotide sequence: TGTGCCAGCAAACAGGGGGCCTACGAGCAGTACTTC. Residues: CASKQGAYEQYF.

The chain is built from TRBV7-2 and TRBJ1-2; the D gene is possibly TRBD1 (6 bases). V dropped 2 bases and J dropped 4 bases, with 17 bases sitting between them. Per germline, CDR1 SGHTA and CDR2 FQGNSA. The CDR3 runs 16 residues. CDR3 region: CASSLFVGRGIYGYTF. The CDR3 nucleotides are TGTGCCAGCAGCTTATTTGTCGGCAGGGGCATCTATGGCTACACCTTC.

This clone showed up many times. The rearrangement joins TRBV30 to TRBJ2-7; TRBD2 aligns across 8 bases. V shed 3 bases and J 3 bases; nucleotides not matched to a gene: 10. This CDR3 comprises 15 residues. CDR1 is GTSNPN and CDR2 is SVGIG in the germline V gene (reference sequence). Here the CDR3 reads CAWSIGTSWGYEQYF. In nucleotides, the CDR3 is TGTGCCTGGAGCATAGGGACTAGTTGGGGCTACGAGCAGTACTTC.

The V call is TRBV6-6, the J call TRBJ1-2; 7 bases match TRBD1. Per the germline V gene, CDR1 is MNHNY and CDR2 is SVGAGI (reference sequence). V gave up 6 bases and J gave up 1 base; unmatched junction bases: 5. CDR3 length: 14 residues. CDR3 nucleotide sequence: TGTGCCAGCAGGGACAGGAGTGGTAACTATGGCTACACCTTC. This codes for CASRDRSGNYGYTF.

The CDR3 spells CASSQGEGQGITEAFF. CDR3 nucleotides: TGTGCCAGCAGCCAAGGTGAGGGACAGGGAATCACTGAAGCTTTCTTT. This chain links TRBV4-2 with TRBJ1-1; TRBD1 aligns across 9 bases. Unmatched junction bases numbered 7, after V lost 1 base and J lost 4 bases. The germline V gene encodes CDR1 LGHNA and CDR2 YNFKEQ. This CDR3 is 16 amino acids long.

This chain uses TRBV4-3 with TRBJ1-2; no firm D call. The CDR3 is made up of 13 amino acids. The germline CDR1 and CDR2 sequences are LGHNA and YSLEER. Trimming took off 1 base at V and 2 bases at J, with 5 bases between the two ends. The CDR3 loop reads CASSQAQNYGYTF. The CDR3 DNA is TGCGCCAGCAGCCAAGCGCAGAACTATGGCTACACCTTC.

This clone is a singleton in its sample. The chain couples TRBV5-1 to TRBJ2-4; TRBD2 matches 8 bases. CDR1 is SGHRS and CDR2 is YFSETQ in the germline V gene. With V trimmed by 1 base and J by 0 bases, 3 bases remained unmatched. The CDR3 covers 16 residues. The CDR3 loop is CASSLPLAGAKNIQYF. The CDR3 nucleotides are TGCGCCAGCAGCTTGCCCCTAGCGGGAGCCAAAAACATTCAGTACTTC.

This chain links TRBV7-3 with TRBJ2-5; TRBD2 might be the D (6 bases). The CDR3 covers 16 residues. The V gene's germline CDR1 is SGHTA and CDR2 FQGTGA. Trimming shortened V by 1 base and J by 2 bases, and 14 bases separated the two germline ends. This CDR3 reads CASSLSAGRGQETQYF. The CDR3 DNA sequence: TGTGCCAGCAGCTTAAGCGCAGGGCGGGGTCAAGAGACCCAGTACTTC.

The genes are TRBV6-5 and TRBJ1-1; weak D call: TRBD1 (5 bases). Trimming shortened V by 6 bases and J by 1 base, and 9 bases separated the two germline ends. Germline CDR1 reads MNHEY; CDR2 reads SVGAGI. CDR3 length equals 13 residues. CDR3 coding DNA: TGTGCCAGCAGGCAGGGTCCGAACACTGAAGCTTTCTTT. Its translation is CASRQGPNTEAFF.

The V gene is TRBV6-5, the J gene TRBJ2-7; 7 bases match TRBD2. The CDR3 has 16 residues. V was clipped by 2 bases and J by 7 bases; unmatched bases: 14. Germline CDR1 MNHEY, CDR2 SVGAGI. CDR3 DNA sequence: TGTGCCAGCAGTTACCGTCCAGCGGGGCCTCTAGGGGAGCAGTACTTC. This translates into CASSYRPAGPLGEQYF.

V and J are TRBV10-3 and TRBJ2-7; 10 nucleotides agree with TRBD2. The trim removed 5 bases at V and 4 bases at J, leaving 20 bases unmatched. CDR1 ENHRY and CDR2 SYGVKD come from the germline V gene. CDR3 length equals 19 residues. The CDR3 here is CAISSIQGSSQRGGYEQYF. Here the CDR3 DNA reads TGTGCCATCAGTTCCATACAGGGGTCCTCCCAGCGGGGGGGTTACGAGCAGTACTTC.

V gene TRBV6-5 combines with J gene TRBJ1-2; maybe TRBD1 (5 bases). The CDR3 covers 13 residues. With 4 bases removed from V and 8 bases from J, the gap between germline ends came to 14 bases. Germline V CDR1 and CDR2: MNHEY, SVGAGI. Here the CDR3 reads CASSSAGTQGYTF. As DNA, the CDR3 is TGTGCCAGCAGTTCCGCCGGGACTCAGGGCTACACCTTC.